This TCR beta chain was captured in a study of blood T cell repertoires in COVID-19. On the study more broadly: Samples taken during acute and convalescent COVID-19 were collected in the United States, Italy and Spain. The analysed material was cDNA or gDNA that came from T cells, B-cell-depleted T cells, or PBMCs.

As handled by the study authors: Cell counts per sample came from amplifying reference gene primers. Using immunoSEQ multiplex PCR, the repertoire was profiled, and TCRdb retains in-frame clones only, with some absent. That table is the source of V, J and clone size, and D and trimming were worked out from the DNA. The sample contains 80,000 or so clones, about 92% of which appear only once. This sequence was found in a man in his fifties with acute or convalescent COVID-19. Material for sequencing was peripheral blood.

The CDR3 reads CSGGALVETQYF. The DNA of the CDR3 is TGCAGCGGCGGGGCATTGGTAGAGACCCAGTACTTC. The chain links TRBV29-1 to TRBJ2-5, with a weak D call TRBD2 (6 bases). CDR3 length: 12 amino acids. V was trimmed by 7 bases and J by 4 bases, leaving 13 bases between them. Germline-derived CDR1 and CDR2 are SQVTM and ANQGSEA.